This T cell receptor (beta chain) comes out of a study of control samples from healthy donors and cancer patients. Turning to this clone: Other DNA sequences in this sample translate to the same CDR3.

V lost 8 bases to trimming and J lost 2 bases, with 6 bases between them. CDR3 length: 11 residues. The germline CDR1 and CDR2 sequences are MNHEY and SVGAGI. Sequencing was performed with immunoSEQ multiplex PCR; in TCRdb, only in-frame clones are kept and a portion is missing. The sample contains 95,000 to 150,000 clones, around 94% of which appear only once. Source material: PBMCs. This clonotype was sampled from an elderly man with head and neck cancer. The chain combines TRBV6-5 with TRBJ1-2; D uncertain. CDR3 in amino acids: CASGTNYGYTF. In DNA form, the CDR3 reads TGTGCCAGCGGCACGAACTATGGCTACACCTTC.